This entry lists 24 T cell receptor beta chains sequenced from one sample in a study of cytomegalovirus exposure and HLA in healthy donors. 13 Jbeta primers and 60 Vbeta primers were used for the PCR. Assay: immunoSEQ multiplex PCR; the TCRdb copy retains only in-frame clones and omits some. The sample consists of some 160,000 clones, about 85% of them appearing once. The sequenced sample consisted of PBMCs. The origin of the receptors is a man aged 50 or older in good health and CMV-seropositive.

The V call is TRBV19, the J call TRBJ1-2; TRBD1 agrees at 9 bases. CDR1 and CDR2 from the germline V gene are LNHDA and SQIVND (reference sequence). The CDR3 has 13 residues. J gave up 4 bases and V 5 bases, and 2 bases lay outside the gene matches. In nucleotides, the CDR3 is TGTGCCAGTAGTGGACAGGGGAGCTATGGCTACACCTTC. It translates to CASSGQGSYGYTF.

CDR3 loop: CASSSPGPGTNGYTF. The CDR3 nucleotides are TGTGCCAGCAGCTCCCCTGGACCGGGGACTAATGGCTACACCTTC. V usage is TRBV28 and J usage is TRBJ1-2; D possibly corresponds to TRBD1 (5 bases). Trimming stripped 6 bases from V and 6 bases from J, with 20 bases between. Germline V CDR1 and CDR2: MDHEN, SYDVKM. This CDR3 spans 15 amino acids.

A single count supports this clone. The chain couples TRBV5-1 to TRBJ1-4, with 7 bases that match TRBD1. CDR3 size: 14 residues. Germline-derived CDR1 and CDR2 are SGHRS and YFSETQ. V shed 2 bases, J shed 7 bases, and the junction held 5 bases outside the gene matches. The CDR3 sequence is CASSLQGHGEKLFF. The CDR3 DNA reads as TGCGCCAGCAGCTTACAGGGGCACGGTGAAAAACTGTTTTTT.

The chain carries TRBV30 and TRBJ1-2; TRBD1 might be the D (6 bases). Trimming shortened V by 2 bases and J by 4 bases, and 14 bases separated the two germline ends. CDR1 is GTSNPN and CDR2 is SVGIG in the germline V gene (reference sequence). CDR3 size: 14 residues. CDR3 protein: CAWSQGNGIYGYTF. CDR3 nucleotide sequence: TGTGCCTGGAGTCAGGGGAACGGAATCTATGGCTACACCTTC.

V usage is TRBV6-5 and J usage is TRBJ1-2, with a tentative D call TRBD1 (5 bases). The CDR3 length is 15 residues. Germline loops: CDR1 MNHEY, CDR2 SVGAGI. Trimming left V 6 bases short and J 8 bases short, with 22 bases between. In DNA, the CDR3 is TGTGCCAGCAGCCGTGCCGTTGGGGGGGTAGAAGGCTACACCTTC. It yields the protein CASSRAVGGVEGYTF.

The V and J genes are TRBV19 and TRBJ1-5, with TRBD1 matching over 10 bases. From germline, CDR1 is LNHDA and CDR2 SQIVND (reference sequence). With 7 bases clipped from V and 5 bases from J, the junction kept 8 bases outside the gene matches. The CDR3 spans 15 residues. CDR3 DNA: TGTGCCAGTACCCCCGGGACAGGGGAGGATCAGCCCCAGCATTTT. It yields the protein CASTPGTGEDQPQHF.

V and J are TRBV7-8 and TRBJ2-2; TRBD1 agrees at 7 bases. The germline V gene has CDR1 SGHVS and CDR2 FQNEAQ. V shed 5 bases and J 4 bases; nucleotides not matched to a gene: 10. CDR3 length: 16 residues. The DNA for the CDR3 is TGTGCCAGCAGCCCAGTAAGGGGGCGCGGCACCGGGGAGCTGTTTTTT. Translated, it gives CASSPVRGRGTGELFF. The whole variable domain, remainder taken from reference TRBV7-8 and TRBJ2-2, is GAGVSQSPRYKVAKRGQDVALRCDPISGHVSLFWYQQALGQGPEFLTYFQNEAQLDKSGLPSDRFFAERPEGSVSTLKIQRTQQEDSAVYLCASSPVRGRGTGELFFGEGSRLTVL.

Here the CDR3 reads CAISETQGGSYEQYF. The CDR3 coding sequence is TGTGCCATCAGTGAAACGCAGGGGGGCTCCTACGAGCAGTACTTC. V is TRBV10-3 and J is TRBJ2-7; possible D gene TRBD1, 7 bases. This CDR3 region has 15 residues. The germline V and J ends were trimmed by 3 bases and 0 bases, with 12 bases remaining between them. Germline V gene data show CDR1 as ENHRY and CDR2 as SYGVKD.

The chain is built from TRBV13 and TRBJ2-5; 7 bases are a match to TRBD2. The CDR3 covers 13 residues. V shed 1 base and J 5 bases; nucleotides not matched to a gene: 1. The germline V gene encodes CDR1 PRHDT and CDR2 FYEKMQ (reference sequence). The CDR3, as DNA: TGTGCCAGCAGCTTAGTGGGGGGGGAGACCCAGTACTTC. Its translation: CASSLVGGETQYF.

The table lists this clone with a count of one. The chain has TRBV5-1 and TRBJ2-3, with 16 bases aligning to TRBD2. Per germline, CDR1 SGHRS and CDR2 YFSETQ. Germline trimming cut 1 base from V and 5 bases from J; bases unmatched to any gene: 4. This CDR3 has 17 residues. The CDR3 sequence: CASSLMGLAGGQDTQYF. CDR3 bases: TGCGCCAGCAGCTTGATGGGACTAGCGGGGGGGCAAGATACGCAGTATTTT.

Only a few counts were recorded for this clone. This chain links TRBV15 with TRBJ1-5, with D uncertain. The length of the CDR3 is 14 residues. V was cut by 5 bases and J by 6 bases, with 14 bases left in between. Per the germline V gene, CDR1 is LNHNV and CDR2 is YYDKDF (reference sequence). CDR3 protein: CATSVNLRVQPQHF. In nucleotides, the CDR3 is TGTGCCACCAGCGTTAATTTAAGAGTTCAGCCCCAGCATTTT.

This chain links TRBV5-1 with TRBJ2-3; D possibly corresponds to TRBD2 (5 bases). The germline V gene encodes CDR1 SGHRS and CDR2 YFSETQ. The CDR3 is made up of 14 amino acids. V lost 1 base to trimming and J lost 6 bases, with 12 bases between them. The CDR3 sequence is CASSLLALGDTQYF. The DNA for the CDR3 is TGCGCCAGCAGCTTGCTAGCTCTAGGGGATACGCAGTATTTT.

A single count supports this clone. The chain is built from TRBV7-3 and TRBJ2-1; D might be TRBD2 (7 bases). Germline loops: CDR1 SGHTA, CDR2 FQGTGA. This CDR3 region has 15 residues. The V end was cut by 5 bases, the J end by 1 base, with 12 bases between. This CDR3 is CASSRGGGSYNEQFF. CDR3 nucleotide sequence: TGTGCCAGCAGCCGAGGGGGGGGGTCCTACAATGAGCAGTTCTTC.

There are a few counts of this clone. V and J are TRBV11-2 and TRBJ1-5, with 9 bases identical to TRBD1. The V gene end was trimmed by 5 bases and the J gene end by 6 bases; junction bases not matched to a gene: 2. CDR3 size: 13 residues. CDR1 and CDR2 (germline): SGHAT, FQNNGV. CDR3 sequence reads: CASSRDRAQPQHF. The CDR3 DNA sequence: TGTGCCAGCAGCCGGGACAGGGCTCAGCCCCAGCATTTT.

This clone has a handful of counts. The V gene is TRBV7-2, the J gene TRBJ1-1, with a tentative D call TRBD1 (5 bases). The CDR3 consists of 14 residues. Germline CDR1 is SGHTA and CDR2 is FQGNSA. V gave up 8 bases and J gave up 1 base, with 14 bases separating them. The DNA of the CDR3 is TGTGCCAGCGCCTCTGACAGATGGAACACTGAAGCTTTCTTT. Protein: CASASDRWNTEAFF.

The chain is built from TRBV10-1 and TRBJ2-3, with a weak D call TRBD1 (6 bases). The germline V gene has CDR1 WNHNN and CDR2 SYGVQD (reference sequence). V was trimmed by 0 bases and J by 12 bases, leaving 13 bases between them. The CDR3 is 13 amino acids. CDR3 DNA sequence: TGCGCCAGCAGTGAGTCGAGGGGGACGGACCAGTATTTT. This encodes CASSESRGTDQYF.

V and J are TRBV11-1 and TRBJ2-2, with TRBD2 matching over 11 bases. The CDR3 is 15 amino acids. Germline V CDR1 and CDR2: SGHAT, FQDESV (reference sequence). V gave up 4 bases and J gave up 5 bases; unmatched junction bases: 3. The CDR3 DNA follows: TGTGCCAGCAGCTCCGGGACTAGCGGTACCGGGGAGCTGTTTTTT. It specifies CASSSGTSGTGELFF.

The chain recombines TRBV27 with TRBJ2-7, with D hard to call. V lost 1 base, J lost 4 bases, and 8 bases lay in between. There are 13 residues in the CDR3. Germline V gives CDR1 MNHEY, CDR2 SMNVEV (reference sequence). The CDR3 sequence: CASSLFPRYEQYF. In nucleotides, the CDR3 is TGTGCCAGCAGTTTATTCCCGAGGTACGAGCAGTACTTC.

This chain joins TRBV28 and TRBJ2-7, with 7 bases aligning to TRBD2. The CDR3 covers 15 residues. V lost 2 bases, J lost 4 bases, and 8 bases stayed unmatched. Per germline, CDR1 MDHEN and CDR2 SYDVKM. In nucleotides, the CDR3 is TGTGCCAGCAGTTTACCCGGGGAGGGAGCGTACGAGCAGTACTTC. This codes for CASSLPGEGAYEQYF.

This clone was observed a few times. The CDR3 loop reads CASSPLGRGTDTQYF. CDR3 in DNA: TGTGCCAGCAGCCCCCTAGGACGGGGAACAGATACGCAGTATTTT. The chain carries TRBV14 and TRBJ2-3, with D possibly TRBD2 on 5 matching bases. Germline CDR1 is SGHDN and CDR2 is FVKESK. The CDR3 loop spans 15 amino acids. V lost 4 bases and J lost 3, with 14 bases in between.

The chain links TRBV19 to TRBJ1-1; D remains ambiguous. The CDR3 loop spans 15 amino acids. V was cut by 3 bases and J by 7 bases, with 18 bases left in between. Germline V gene data show CDR1 as LNHDA and CDR2 as SQIVND (reference sequence). The CDR3 DNA sequence: TGTGCCAGTAGTATCCGACCAGGTATTGACGGTGAAGCTTTCTTT. This encodes CASSIRPGIDGEAFF. Complete variable domain (other parts from reference TRBV19 and TRBJ1-1): DGGITQSPKYLFRKEGQNVTLSCEQNLNHDAMYWYRQDPGQGLRLIYYSQIVNDFQKGDIAEGYSVSREKKESFPLTVTSAQKNPTAFYLCASSIRPGIDGEAFFGQGTRLTVV.

The gene calls are TRBV4-1 and TRBJ2-2; 10 positions agree with TRBD1. Germline lookup yields CDR1 MGHRA and CDR2 YSYEKL. The V and J ends lost 6 bases and 6 bases, in that order; junction bases with no gene match: 7. This CDR3 has 15 residues. DNA for the CDR3: TGCGCCAGCAGGGCTGCCGGGACAGGGGCCGGGGAGCTGTTTTTT. It codes for CASRAAGTGAGELFF.

The J gene is TRBJ1-1, the V gene TRBV6-1; 8 nucleotides match TRBD1. Germline values: CDR1 MNHNS, CDR2 SASEGT. The CDR3 extends over 13 amino acids. J was trimmed by 4 bases and V by 6 bases; bases with no gene match: 4. The CDR3 here is CASRQGEGTEAFF. The CDR3 nucleotides read TGTGCCAGCAGACAGGGGGAAGGCACTGAAGCTTTCTTT.

The chain joins TRBV11-2 to TRBJ2-1, with TRBD2 as a possible D gene (6 bases). The ends were cut back, 0 bases at V and 15 bases at J, with 9 bases in the middle. The CDR3 loop spans 11 amino acids. Germline V CDR1 and CDR2: SGHAT, FQNNGV. The CDR3 here is CASSLDGGRFF. CDR3 nucleotides: TGTGCCAGCAGCTTAGATGGGGGGAGGTTCTTC.